A single sample gave rise to the 17 T cell receptor beta chains below, sequenced in a study of cytomegalovirus exposure and HLA in healthy donors. Primers included in the PCR were 60 Vbeta and 13 Jbeta primers. The assay was immunoSEQ multiplex PCR, and TCRdb's table has in-frame clones only and misses some. The data contain about 160,000 clones, 75% to 85% of them singletons. Sequencing was carried out using PBMCs. The source is a male donor in good health and CMV-seropositive.

Here the CDR3 DNA reads TGTGCCAGTAGTGTCCCGGGTACCTACGAGCAGTACTTC. The encoded protein is CASSVPGTYEQYF. The V call is TRBV19, the J call TRBJ2-7; D is ambiguous. The V end lost 5 bases, the J end lost 2 bases, and 10 bases lay between the germline ends. Looked up from germline, CDR1 is LNHDA and CDR2 is SQIVND (reference sequence). The CDR3 covers 13 residues.

CDR3 protein: CASSNTGAHPEQYF. The DNA for the CDR3 is TGTGCCAGCAGTAACACAGGGGCCCATCCTGAGCAGTACTTC. V gene TRBV2 combines with J gene TRBJ2-5; 7 bases are a match to TRBD1. Germline CDR1 SNHLY, CDR2 FYNNEI. The length of the CDR3 is 14 residues. With 5 bases clipped from V and 11 bases from J, the junction kept 14 bases outside the gene matches.

This clone was observed once. The rearrangement joins TRBV2 to TRBJ1-1, with TRBD1 as a possible D gene (6 bases). Germline loops: CDR1 SNHLY, CDR2 FYNNEI. The ends were cut back, 5 bases at V and 0 bases at J, with 19 bases in the middle. The CDR3 has 17 amino acids. The CDR3 protein is CASSYRSLDSMNTEAFF. CDR3 nucleotide sequence: TGTGCCAGCAGTTATAGATCCCTGGACAGCATGAACACTGAAGCTTTCTTT.

The V call is TRBV4-3, the J call TRBJ2-7; unclear D gene. The CDR3 has 13 amino acids. Trimming removed 1 base at V and 5 bases at J, with 9 bases between. Germline V gene lookup returns CDR1 LGHNA and CDR2 YSLEER. The CDR3 DNA is TGCGCCAGCAGCCAAGTTGCCGCGAACGAGCAGTACTTC. This gives the protein CASSQVAANEQYF.

The rearrangement joins TRBV11-3 to TRBJ1-2, with 7 bases matching TRBD1. V trimming: 4 bases; J trimming: 8 bases; junction bases outside the gene matches: 7. Germline CDR1 reads SGHNT; CDR2 reads YENEEA. This CDR3 is 13 amino acids long. The CDR3 region has the DNA TGTGCCAGCAGCTACAGGGGAGGCGGGGGCTACACCTTC. Translating gives CASSYRGGGGYTF.

The chain employs TRBV7-3 and TRBJ1-1, with a possible D match to TRBD1 (5 bases). The V gene lost 5 bases and the J gene lost 8 bases, with 21 bases spanning the gap. CDR1 SGHTA and CDR2 FQGTGA come from the germline V gene. This CDR3 contains 15 residues. In nucleotides, the CDR3 is TGTGCCAGCAGCCCTACCAGAACCAGGGCCGTGGAAGCTTTCTTT. Its translation: CASSPTRTRAVEAFF. The full variable domain, rest sourced from reference TRBV7-3 and TRBJ1-1, is GAGVSQTPSNKVTEKGKYVELRCDPISGHTALYWYRQSLGQGPEFLIYFQGTGAADDSGLPNDRFFAVRPEGSVSTLKIQRTERGDSAVYLCASSPTRTRAVEAFFGQGTRLTVV.

Here the CDR3 reads CASSHELYNYGYTF. The CDR3 DNA reads TGTGCCAGCAGCCACGAGTTATACAACTATGGCTACACCTTC. The chain links TRBV7-9 to TRBJ1-2, with D uncertain. V was pared by 5 bases and J by 2 bases, with 12 bases between. CDR1 is SEHNR and CDR2 is FQNEAQ in the germline V gene (reference sequence). The length of the CDR3 is 14 residues.

The V and J genes are TRBV4-2 and TRBJ2-7; 10 bases agree with TRBD2. The CDR3 contains 17 residues. CDR1 is LGHNA, CDR2 YNFKEQ, per germline. J gave up 4 bases and V 1 base, and 10 bases lay outside the gene matches. The CDR3 DNA sequence: TGTGCCAGCAGCCAAGTTAGCGGGGGGCTTTTGGTTTACGAGCAGTACTTC. This codes for CASSQVSGGLLVYEQYF.

The chain recombines TRBV4-1 with TRBJ1-6; D remains unclear. The V end was cut by 0 bases, the J end by 5 bases, with 11 bases between. Germline assignment: CDR1 MGHRA and CDR2 YSYEKL. The CDR3 loop spans 16 amino acids. The CDR3 sequence: CASSQDEPVNNSPLHF. The CDR3 bases are TGCGCCAGCAGCCAAGATGAACCAGTCAATAATTCACCCCTCCACTTT.

The V call is TRBV15, the J call TRBJ1-1; no clear D gene. Germline CDR1 LNHNV, CDR2 YYDKDF (reference sequence). The CDR3 consists of 15 residues. V dropped 3 bases and J dropped 4 bases, with 15 bases sitting between them. Here the CDR3 reads CATSRDPRRGTEAFF. The CDR3 DNA sequence: TGTGCCACCAGCAGGGACCCTCGGCGGGGCACTGAAGCTTTCTTT.

The V gene is TRBV15, the J gene TRBJ1-1; D unclear. The CDR3 is 14 residues long. In germline, CDR1 is LNHNV, CDR2 YYDKDF (reference sequence). V was shortened by 0 bases and J by 1 base, with 6 bases between the two germline ends. The DNA of the CDR3 is TGTGCCACCAGCAGAGATCCGGGGAACACTGAAGCTTTCTTT. Translated: CATSRDPGNTEAFF. The full variable domain, rest sourced from reference TRBV15 and TRBJ1-1, is DAMVIQNPRYQVTQFGKPVTLSCSQTLNHNVMYWYQQKSSQAPKLLFHYYDKDFNNEADTPDNFQSRRPNTSFCFLDIRSPGLGDTAMYLCATSRDPGNTEAFFGQGTRLTVV.

This rearrangement joins TRBV4-1 to TRBJ1-1; D is unresolved. This CDR3 region has 12 residues. Germline V gene lookup returns CDR1 MGHRA and CDR2 YSYEKL. Trimming cost V 1 base and J 10 bases, with 10 bases left between them. The CDR3 sequence: CASSQGRRLAFF. The DNA of the CDR3 is TGCGCCAGCAGCCAAGGGCGGAGGTTAGCTTTCTTT.

This chain connects TRBV7-6 to TRBJ2-3; 8 bases map to TRBD2. V gave up 5 bases and J gave up 1 base; unmatched junction bases: 5. The CDR3 contains 15 residues. The V gene's germline CDR1 is SGHVS and CDR2 FNYEAQ. In DNA, the CDR3 is TGTGCCAGCAGCCCTAGCGGGTTCCGCACAGATACGCAGTATTTT. Protein product: CASSPSGFRTDTQYF.

J is TRBJ2-1 and V is TRBV7-3, with 9 nucleotides matching TRBD1. This CDR3 has 15 residues. CDR1 and CDR2 from the germline V gene are SGHTA and FQGTGA. V gave up 5 bases and J gave up 4 bases; unmatched junction bases: 6. The CDR3 DNA follows: TGTGCCAGCAGCCTTGGGACAGGGCTTTACAATGAGCAGTTCTTC. It specifies CASSLGTGLYNEQFF.

In regard to this clone: Other DNA sequences of this sample code for an identical CDR3. The V and J genes are TRBV19 and TRBJ1-3; D perhaps matches TRBD1 (6 bases). CDR3 size: 15 residues. With 7 bases removed from V and 7 bases from J, the gap between germline ends came to 20 bases. Germline CDR1 LNHDA, CDR2 SQIVND (reference sequence). CDR3 coding DNA: TGTGCCAGTACCAAAACTACAGGGACGGGGAACACCATATATTTT. Protein product: CASTKTTGTGNTIYF.

This clone was found once. The rearrangement joins TRBV5-1 to TRBJ2-1, with 9 nucleotides matching TRBD2. V lost 4 bases, J lost 0 bases, and 11 bases stayed unmatched. Germline V gene lookup returns CDR1 SGHRS and CDR2 YFSETQ. The CDR3 consists of 18 residues. CDR3 residues: CASSRSGGSSRSYNEQFF. The CDR3 DNA is TGCGCCAGCAGCCGAAGCGGGGGGTCGTCCCGCTCCTACAATGAGCAGTTCTTC.

The rearrangement uses TRBV7-9 and TRBJ2-4; TRBD1 might be the D (5 bases). Germline values: CDR1 SEHNR, CDR2 FQNEAQ (reference sequence). The CDR3 consists of 14 residues. Trimming pared 1 base from V and 6 bases from J, leaving 10 bases between. The CDR3 DNA reads as TGTGCCAGCAGCTTAGGGGAAAGGGGAAACATTCAGTACTTC. This gives the protein CASSLGERGNIQYF.